These T cell receptor beta chains were read from a single sample in a study of T cells after yellow fever vaccination. Each CDR3 protein is one row after TCRdb ran MiXCR on the 5' RACE reads. This table has under 700,000 distinct CDR3 sequences, roughly a sixth appearing once. Sequenced here: PBMCs, sampled around 5 days after the first yellow fever vaccination. These receptors were collected from a man between 18 and 35 years old who received the YFV17D yellow fever vaccine. CDR3s include the opening cysteine and the closing phenylalanine or tryptophan. Fields, in order: J gene, V gene, clone size, D gene, CDR3 DNA, CDR3 protein. The D gene is left open where the match is weak. Only part of the rows carry a size: once, few, many, or a class if the clone is expanded.

TRBJ2-1 | TRBV7-9 | few | TRBD1 | TGTGCCAGCAGTACCGGGACAGGGGGTTTAAATGAGCAGTTCTTC | CASSTGTGGLNEQFF
TRBJ2-1 | TRBV25-1 | few | . | TGTGCCAGCACTGAAAACTCGGATGAGCAGTTCTTC | CASTENSDEQFF
TRBJ2-7 | TRBV5-1 | few | . | TGCGCCAGCAGCTTGGAGCCTCAACTAAACTACGAGCAGTACTTC | CASSLEPQLNYEQYF
TRBJ1-6 | TRBV7-2 | few | . | TGTGCCAGCAGCTTAGGTTCCCAGACCATCTATAATTCACCCCTCCACTTT | CASSLGSQTIYNSPLHF
TRBJ2-3 | TRBV4-3 | . | . | TGCGCCAGCAGCCAAGCTGGATCCGGAGATACGCAGTATTTT | CASSQAGSGDTQYF
TRBJ1-5 | TRBV29-1 | . | . | TGCAGCGTCACAATGGACAGCAATAATCAGCCCCAGCATTTT | CSVTMDSNNQPQHF
TRBJ2-3 | TRBV7-3 | . | . | TGTGCCAGCAGCCGAAACCGGGGTAGCACAGATACGCAGTATTTT | CASSRNRGSTDTQYF
TRBJ2-2 | TRBV20-1 | few | . | TGCAGTGCTAGCTCGGGTAGCGTCGCCGGGGAGCTGTTTTTT | CSASSGSVAGELFF
TRBJ1-2 | TRBV6-2/TRBV6-3 | . | . | TGTGCCAGCGGTTACCCTGGCACGGGGCTTCACTATGGCTACACCTTC | CASGYPGTGLHYGYTF
TRBJ1-5 | TRBV4-2 | many | . | TGTGCCAGCAGCCGGATAGACGGCCCAAATCAGCCCCAGCATTTT | CASSRIDGPNQPQHF
TRBJ1-5 | TRBV7-8 | few | . | TGTGCCAGCGGTTTAATGGGGATTGGCAATCAGCCCCAGCATTTT | CASGLMGIGNQPQHF
TRBJ2-2 | TRBV5-1 | . | . | TGCGCCAGCAGCCTTACTCCACCTACCGGGGAGCTGTTTTTT | CASSLTPPTGELFF
TRBJ2-1 | TRBV4-3 | few | . | TGCGCCAGCAGCCAACTCGACAATGAGCAGTTCTTC | CASSQLDNEQFF
TRBJ2-2 | TRBV7-8 | few | TRBD1 | TGTGCCAGCTACCCAGGGGGAACGAACACCGGGGAGCTGTTTTTT | CASYPGGTNTGELFF
TRBJ1-5 | TRBV29-1 | . | . | TGCAGCGTTCAAATTGACACCAATCAGCCCCAGCATTTT | CSVQIDTNQPQHF
TRBJ2-3 | TRBV7-6 | . | TRBD2 | TGTGCCAGCAGCCCCATAGCGGGGGTATTCACAGATACGCAGTATTTT | CASSPIAGVFTDTQYF
TRBJ2-1 | TRBV28 | few | . | TGTGCCAGCAGCCTGGGGGGGCTAGCGAGCAATGAGCAGTTCTTC | CASSLGGLASNEQFF
TRBJ2-1 | TRBV7-9 | . | TRBD1 | TGTGCCACCCAGGACAGGGAAGGCAATGAGCAGTTCTTC | CATQDREGNEQFF
TRBJ1-1 | TRBV15 | . | TRBD1 | TGTGCCACCAGCAGAGAATTGAGGGGGCCTGAAGCTTTCTTT | CATSRELRGPEAFF
TRBJ2-5 | TRBV5-6 | . | . | TGTGCCAGCAGCTTGGGGACAGATTCTTACCAAGAGACCCAGTACTTC | CASSLGTDSYQETQYF